The 3 T cell receptor beta chains below all came from one sample that was sequenced in a study of Ad26.COV2.S vaccination and SARS-CoV-2 variants. The treatment here: approximately 18 received Ad26.COV2.S at low or high dose, single or two shots; 5 received placebo; per-sample allocation not given. Samples came from day 63 after the first vaccine or placebo injection. Sequencing used immunoSEQ multiplex PCR; TCRdb keeps in-frame clones, though not all of them. In the table there are a few hundred thousand clones, 88% of which are singletons. The material was peripheral blood, obtained in a trial of Ad26.COV2.S vaccine versus placebo. All receptors come from a person between 18 and 65 years old who received the Ad26.COV2.S COVID-19 vaccine or a placebo.

This chain joins TRBV29-1 and TRBJ2-5; 13 bases match TRBD2. The CDR3 has 14 residues. Germline V gives CDR1 SQVTM, CDR2 ANQGSEA. V lost 7 bases, J lost 1 base, and 3 bases stayed unmatched. CDR3 loop: CSATSGGAQETQYF. The CDR3 nucleotides are TGCAGCGCCACTAGCGGGGGGGCCCAAGAGACCCAGTACTTC.

The gene calls are TRBV6-5 and TRBJ2-7; unclear D gene. With 3 bases removed from V and 7 bases from J, the gap between germline ends came to 16 bases. The germline V gene has CDR1 MNHEY and CDR2 SVGAGI. This CDR3 spans 14 amino acids. CDR3 sequence (DNA): TGTGCCAGCAGTTATTCCCCAGAACTGGGGGAGCAGTACTTC. Protein: CASSYSPELGEQYF.

The J gene is TRBJ2-7, the V gene TRBV2, with TRBD1 matching 11 bases. From germline, CDR1 is SNHLY and CDR2 FYNNEI. After removal of 2 bases from V and 5 bases from J, the junction contained 5 bases not matched to a gene. The CDR3 is 15 amino acids. The CDR3, as DNA: TGTGCCAGCAGTGAATGGGACAGGGGGTCCAACGAGCAGTACTTC. Protein sequence: CASSEWDRGSNEQYF.